This paragraph covers one T cell receptor (beta chain) sequence. Antigen specificity is unknown. This sample was included in a study of cytomegalovirus exposure and HLA in healthy donors. Study-level findings and limits: In a later analysis, TCR beta V- and J-gene trimming showed a link to a missense DCLRE1C variant. HLA alleles were associated with fewer than 20,000 TCR beta sequences in a later analysis at 0.05 false discovery rate.

Germline-derived CDR1 and CDR2 are MDHEN and SYDVKM. The CDR3 loop spans 13 amino acids. Losses at the gene ends were 5 bases for V and 4 bases for J; bases not matched to a gene: 2. Vbeta (60) and Jbeta (13) primers were used in the PCR. Assay: immunoSEQ multiplex PCR; the TCRdb copy retains only in-frame clones and omits some. The sample yields roughly 110,000 clones, 67% seen once. This TCR came from a man aged 18 to 29 in good health and CMV-seropositive. This sequence joins TRBV28 and TRBJ1-1; 9 bases line up with TRBD1. Material for sequencing was PBMCs. The CDR3 spells CASSRDRVTEAFF. The CDR3 DNA reads TGTGCCAGCAGTAGGGACAGGGTCACTGAAGCTTTCTTT. Drawing the rest from reference TRBV28 and TRBJ1-1, the complete variable domain is DVKVTQSSRYLVKRTGEKVFLECVQDMDHENMFWYRQDPGLGLRLIYFSYDVKMKEKGDIPEGYSVSREKKERFSLILESASTNQTSMYLCASSRDRVTEAFFGQGTRLTVV.